This entry lists 8 T cell receptor beta chains sequenced from one sample in a study of blood T cell repertoires in COVID-19. The protocol was immunoSEQ multiplex PCR, while the TCRdb copy is restricted to in-frame clones and leaves out a portion. Of fewer than 300,000 clones in the sample, approximately 91% are singletons; the top ten hold about 2.5%. Sample: peripheral blood. These receptors were taken from a young adult with COVID-19, enrolled during active disease.

The V gene is TRBV7-9, the J gene TRBJ2-1; TRBD2 aligns across 10 bases. After removal of 2 bases from V and 6 bases from J, the junction contained 7 bases not matched to a gene. Per the germline V gene, CDR1 is SEHNR and CDR2 is FQNEAQ (reference sequence). This CDR3 is 16 amino acids long. The CDR3 loop is CASSLSASGSPNEQFF. The DNA for the CDR3 is TGTGCCAGCAGCTTATCCGCTAGCGGGAGCCCCAATGAGCAGTTCTTC.

The CDR3 sequence is CASSQGTGGNTIYF. The CDR3 DNA reads as TGCGCCAGCAGCCAAGGGACAGGCGGAAACACCATATATTTT. The rearrangement joins TRBV4-3 to TRBJ1-3, with 7 bases fitting TRBD1. Per germline, CDR1 LGHNA and CDR2 YSLEER. This CDR3 region has 14 residues. V was clipped by 1 base and J by 4 bases; unmatched bases: 1.

This chain links TRBV2 with TRBJ1-2; 9 nucleotides align to TRBD1. The J segment lost 8 bases and the V segment lost 6 bases, leaving 7 bases of the junction unmatched. Germline V gives CDR1 SNHLY, CDR2 FYNNEI. This CDR3 comprises 13 residues. CDR3: CASRPGQGGGYTF. CDR3 in DNA: TGTGCCAGCAGGCCGGGACAGGGAGGAGGCTACACCTTC.

The chain joins TRBV7-9 to TRBJ2-5; D might be TRBD2 (6 bases). Per the germline V gene, CDR1 is SEHNR and CDR2 is FQNEAQ (reference sequence). The CDR3 length is 16 residues. The ends were cut back, 4 bases at V and 4 bases at J, with 19 bases in the middle. CDR3: CASSSNYGGTVETQYF. CDR3 bases: TGTGCCAGCAGCTCCAATTACGGCGGGACCGTAGAGACCCAGTACTTC.

This chain connects TRBV6-1 to TRBJ1-1; D remains unclear. The length of the CDR3 is 11 residues. V was shortened by 1 base and J by 11 bases, with 8 bases between the two germline ends. Per germline, CDR1 MNHNS and CDR2 SASEGT. CDR3 DNA sequence: TGTGCCAGCAGTGAAGGCCCGGGGGCTTTCTTT. It codes for CASSEGPGAFF.

The V gene is TRBV27, the J gene TRBJ2-3; the match to TRBD2 covers 8 bases. The V segment lost 6 bases and the J segment 3 bases; nucleotides outside the gene matches: 8. CDR3 length: 15 residues. CDR1 MNHEY and CDR2 SMNVEV come from the germline V gene (reference sequence). The CDR3 reads CASRPGLESTDTQYF. In DNA form, the CDR3 reads TGTGCCAGCAGACCGGGACTAGAGAGTACAGATACGCAGTATTTT.

The V call is TRBV5-1, the J call TRBJ2-2; 8 bases match TRBD1. The CDR3 covers 16 residues. The germline CDR1 and CDR2 sequences are SGHRS and YFSETQ. V was pared by 3 bases and J by 1 base, with 5 bases of the junction left unmatched. The CDR3 protein is CASSSQGVQNTGELFF. Here the CDR3 DNA reads TGCGCCAGCAGCTCACAGGGGGTCCAGAACACCGGGGAGCTGTTTTTT.

The rearrangement links TRBV4-1 to TRBJ2-3; D call uncertain. V was shortened by 1 base and J by 2 bases, with 10 bases between the two germline ends. This CDR3 is 15 amino acids long. The germline CDR1 and CDR2 sequences are MGHRA and YSYEKL. The CDR3 sequence is CASSQALTITDTQYF. The CDR3 region has the DNA TGCGCCAGCAGCCAAGCCCTCACTATCACAGATACGCAGTATTTT.